This is a list of T cell receptor beta chains from one sample in a study of blood T cell repertoires in COVID-19. Assay used: immunoSEQ multiplex PCR; TCRdb lists only in-frame clones, some missing. Of roughly 150,000 clones detected, over 80% appear once; the ten largest clones hold approximately 5.3%. Sequences were obtained from PBMCs or T cells enriched from blood (not recorded which). All receptors derive from a man between 65 and 85 years old who had been exposed to COVID-19. Both conserved end residues are part of each CDR3. The D gene is left open where the match is weak. Expanded clones are given a class, and other clones once, few, many or no size at all.

d_gene: TRBD1
v_gene: TRBV10-2
j_gene: TRBJ2-7
abundance: .
CDR3nt: TGCGCCAGCAGCTCCGGGACAGGCCAGACCTACGAGCAGTACTTC
CDR3aa: CASSSGTGQTYEQYF

d_gene: .
v_gene: TRBV28
j_gene: TRBJ2-5
abundance: once
CDR3nt: TGTGCCAGCAACTCAGGAGGGGAGACCCAGTACTTC
CDR3aa: CASNSGGETQYF

d_gene: .
v_gene: TRBV9
j_gene: TRBJ2-1
abundance: .
CDR3nt: TGTGCCAGCAGCGAAGCACTGTACAATGAGCAGTTCTTC
CDR3aa: CASSEALYNEQFF

d_gene: TRBD2
v_gene: TRBV27
j_gene: TRBJ2-3
abundance: .
CDR3nt: TGTGCCAGCAGGTCGGGACTAGCGGGAGTCTCGGGCACAGATACGCAGTATTTT
CDR3aa: CASRSGLAGVSGTDTQYF

d_gene: TRBD1
v_gene: TRBV5-1
j_gene: TRBJ1-2
abundance: few
CDR3nt: TGCGCCAGCAGCCAGACAGGGGACTATGGCTACACCTTC
CDR3aa: CASSQTGDYGYTF

d_gene: TRBD2
v_gene: TRBV5-1
j_gene: TRBJ2-2
abundance: .
CDR3nt: TGCGCCAGCAGCTTGGCCGCTAGCGGGACCGGGGAGCTGTTTTTT
CDR3aa: CASSLAASGTGELFF

d_gene: .
v_gene: TRBV29-1
j_gene: TRBJ1-2
abundance: .
CDR3nt: TGCAGCGTCGAGTTCAGGGGTTCTTATGGTGGCTACACCTTC
CDR3aa: CSVEFRGSYGGYTF

d_gene: .
v_gene: TRBV6-1
j_gene: TRBJ2-5
abundance: .
CDR3nt: TGTGCCAGCAGTGAATCTTGGGGGCGAGAGACCCAGTACTTC
CDR3aa: CASSESWGRETQYF

d_gene: TRBD1
v_gene: TRBV24-1
j_gene: TRBJ2-3
abundance: .
CDR3nt: TGTGCCACCAGTGAACGGACAGGGATCGCAGATACGCAGTATTTT
CDR3aa: CATSERTGIADTQYF

d_gene: .
v_gene: TRBV4-1
j_gene: TRBJ2-2
abundance: .
CDR3nt: TGCGCCAGCAGCCCCGCCCGGGGTATGGGCACCGGGGAGCTGTTTTTT
CDR3aa: CASSPARGMGTGELFF

d_gene: TRBD2
v_gene: TRBV27
j_gene: TRBJ2-2
abundance: few
CDR3nt: TGTGCCAGCAGCCCGGGAGGCTCGAACACCGGGGAGCTGTTTTTT
CDR3aa: CASSPGGSNTGELFF

d_gene: TRBD1
v_gene: TRBV12-3/TRBV12-4
j_gene: TRBJ1-2
abundance: .
CDR3nt: TGTGCCAGCAGCCGCCGGACAGGGGGAGGCTACACCTTC
CDR3aa: CASSRRTGGGYTF

d_gene: .
v_gene: TRBV6-2/TRBV6-3
j_gene: TRBJ2-2
abundance: .
CDR3nt: TGTGCCAGCAGCACTTACCCCGGGGAGCTGTTTTTT
CDR3aa: CASSTYPGELFF

d_gene: .
v_gene: TRBV6-5
j_gene: TRBJ1-3
abundance: .
CDR3nt: TGTGCCAGCAGTTCCTCAGGGAGCTCTGGAAACACCATATATTTT
CDR3aa: CASSSSGSSGNTIYF

d_gene: TRBD1
v_gene: TRBV10-3
j_gene: TRBJ1-2
abundance: few
CDR3nt: TGTGCCATCAGTTCCCTTGGGACAGCTAACTATGGCTACACCTTC
CDR3aa: CAISSLGTANYGYTF

d_gene: TRBD1
v_gene: TRBV12-3/TRBV12-4
j_gene: TRBJ2-5
abundance: .
CDR3nt: TGTGCCAGCAGGCAGGGGGCCCAAGAGACCCAGTACTTC
CDR3aa: CASRQGAQETQYF

d_gene: .
v_gene: TRBV6-5
j_gene: TRBJ1-5
abundance: .
CDR3nt: TGTGCCACTAGGCGAGGGGGGGATCAGCCCCAGCATTTT
CDR3aa: CATRRGGDQPQHF

d_gene: TRBD2
v_gene: TRBV7-6
j_gene: TRBJ2-1
abundance: .
CDR3nt: TGTGCCAGCAGCCTTTCTAGCGGGAACAACTACAATGAGCAGTTCTTC
CDR3aa: CASSLSSGNNYNEQFF

d_gene: .
v_gene: TRBV7-8
j_gene: TRBJ1-2
abundance: .
CDR3nt: TGTGCCAGCAGCGCCGCGGCGGGTCAGGCCGGCTACACCTTC
CDR3aa: CASSAAAGQAGYTF

d_gene: TRBD2
v_gene: TRBV5-1
j_gene: TRBJ2-3
abundance: .
CDR3nt: TGCGCCAGCAGCTTGGGCCGGGGGGGCACAGATACGCAGTATTTT
CDR3aa: CASSLGRGGTDTQYF

d_gene: TRBD1
v_gene: TRBV19
j_gene: TRBJ1-2
abundance: once
CDR3nt: TGTGCCAGTAGTACTACAGGGGATAGAGGCTATGGCTACACCTTC
CDR3aa: CASSTTGDRGYGYTF

d_gene: .
v_gene: TRBV6-5
j_gene: TRBJ1-1
abundance: .
CDR3nt: TGTGCCAGTATCTTTACGACAGGTGGCACTGAAGCTTTCTTT
CDR3aa: CASIFTTGGTEAFF

d_gene: .
v_gene: TRBV19
j_gene: TRBJ2-7
abundance: few
CDR3nt: TGTGCCAGTGGAAAGACCGGGACATTTACCTACGAGCAGTACTTC
CDR3aa: CASGKTGTFTYEQYF

d_gene: .
v_gene: TRBV4-3
j_gene: TRBJ1-4
abundance: .
CDR3nt: TGCGCCAGCAGTCAAGGTGGAGGGAATGAAAAACTGTTTTTT
CDR3aa: CASSQGGGNEKLFF

d_gene: TRBD1
v_gene: TRBV19
j_gene: TRBJ1-5
abundance: .
CDR3nt: TGTGCCAGTAGACCAGACAGGGCGGCGAGCAATCAGCCCCAGCATTTT
CDR3aa: CASRPDRAASNQPQHF

d_gene: .
v_gene: TRBV9
j_gene: TRBJ2-2
abundance: once
CDR3nt: TGTGCCAGCAGCGTGTTCGAGGGAAACACCGGGGAGCTGTTTTTT
CDR3aa: CASSVFEGNTGELFF

d_gene: TRBD2
v_gene: TRBV6-5
j_gene: TRBJ2-3
abundance: .
CDR3nt: TGTGCCAGCAGGCCGGGACTAGGACGCACAGATACGCAGTATTTT
CDR3aa: CASRPGLGRTDTQYF

d_gene: .
v_gene: TRBV7-6
j_gene: TRBJ1-5
abundance: once
CDR3nt: TGTGCCAGCAGCCTGACACCTAACGACAATCAGCCCCAGCATTTT
CDR3aa: CASSLTPNDNQPQHF

d_gene: .
v_gene: TRBV19
j_gene: TRBJ2-2
abundance: .
CDR3nt: TGTGCCAGTTATGACAGGTTACCGAACACCGGGGAGCTGTTTTTT
CDR3aa: CASYDRLPNTGELFF

d_gene: .
v_gene: TRBV7-9
j_gene: TRBJ1-2
abundance: .
CDR3nt: TGTGCCGGGGACATTGGCTACACCTTC
CDR3aa: CAGDIGYTF

d_gene: .
v_gene: TRBV11-2
j_gene: TRBJ2-2
abundance: .
CDR3nt: TGTGCCAGCAGCTTAGATCGGTACACCGGGGAGCTGTTTTTT
CDR3aa: CASSLDRYTGELFF

d_gene: .
v_gene: TRBV4-3
j_gene: TRBJ2-2
abundance: few
CDR3nt: TGCGCCAGCAGCCAAGAGTCGCAGGGGAGAACCGGGGAGCTGTTTTTT
CDR3aa: CASSQESQGRTGELFF

d_gene: TRBD2
v_gene: TRBV6-2/TRBV6-3
j_gene: TRBJ2-7
abundance: .
CDR3nt: TGTGCCAGCAGTTACTCGACTAGCGCTTACTACGAGCAGTACTTC
CDR3aa: CASSYSTSAYYEQYF

d_gene: .
v_gene: TRBV11-2
j_gene: TRBJ2-7
abundance: .
CDR3nt: TGTGCCAGCAGCAACCGACTTGCGGGGAACTCCTACGAGCAGTACTTC
CDR3aa: CASSNRLAGNSYEQYF

d_gene: TRBD1
v_gene: TRBV7-2
j_gene: TRBJ2-3
abundance: .
CDR3nt: TGTGCCAGCAGCACACATCGACAGGGGGGGAAGGATACGCAGTATTTT
CDR3aa: CASSTHRQGGKDTQYF

d_gene: .
v_gene: TRBV18
j_gene: TRBJ1-5
abundance: .
CDR3nt: TGTGCCAGCTCACCACTAGGAGGAAATCAGCCCCAGCATTTT
CDR3aa: CASSPLGGNQPQHF

d_gene: .
v_gene: TRBV2
j_gene: TRBJ1-5
abundance: .
CDR3nt: TGTGCCAGCAGTTCTCCGGGAGCGAGCAATCAGCCCCAGCATTTT
CDR3aa: CASSSPGASNQPQHF

d_gene: .
v_gene: TRBV6-6
j_gene: TRBJ1-2
abundance: .
CDR3nt: TGTGCCAGCAGGGGCGGGGGGTCCGCCGGTTTGGAGGGCTACACCTTC
CDR3aa: CASRGGGSAGLEGYTF

d_gene: TRBD2
v_gene: TRBV4-3
j_gene: TRBJ2-3
abundance: once
CDR3nt: TGCGCCAGCAGCCAAGGCCAGACTAGCGGGGACTTGGGTACGCAGTATTTT
CDR3aa: CASSQGQTSGDLGTQYF

d_gene: TRBD2
v_gene: TRBV19
j_gene: TRBJ2-3
abundance: .
CDR3nt: TGTGCCAGTAGTATCGGCCAGCGGGGAGGAGATACGCAGTATTTT
CDR3aa: CASSIGQRGGDTQYF

d_gene: .
v_gene: TRBV28
j_gene: TRBJ1-2
abundance: .
CDR3nt: TGTGCCAGCAGTTTAAGGACGGGAGGCTACACCTTC
CDR3aa: CASSLRTGGYTF

d_gene: .
v_gene: TRBV12-3/TRBV12-4
j_gene: TRBJ2-3
abundance: .
CDR3nt: TGTGCCAGCAGTAGAGTGGCAGATACGCAGTATTTT
CDR3aa: CASSRVADTQYF

d_gene: .
v_gene: TRBV5-4
j_gene: TRBJ2-3
abundance: .
CDR3nt: TGTGCCAGCAGCTTGCTCGCGGGGGCGGGAGGCACAGATACGCAGTATTTT
CDR3aa: CASSLLAGAGGTDTQYF

d_gene: .
v_gene: TRBV5-5
j_gene: TRBJ2-5
abundance: .
CDR3nt: TGTGCCAGCAGCTTGTTCGGCCAAGAGACCCAGTACTTC
CDR3aa: CASSLFGQETQYF

d_gene: .
v_gene: TRBV5-1
j_gene: TRBJ2-7
abundance: .
CDR3nt: TGCGCCAGCAGCTTGGTGGACAGCTCCTACGAGCAGTACTTC
CDR3aa: CASSLVDSSYEQYF

d_gene: .
v_gene: TRBV5-1
j_gene: TRBJ2-3
abundance: .
CDR3nt: TGCGCCAGCAGCTTCTCCGGGGATTCGGTAGATACGCAGTATTTT
CDR3aa: CASSFSGDSVDTQYF

d_gene: TRBD1
v_gene: TRBV19
j_gene: TRBJ1-2
abundance: .
CDR3nt: TGTGCCAGTAGTGTAAACAGGGGAAATCTCAGGGGCTACACCTTC
CDR3aa: CASSVNRGNLRGYTF